This T cell receptor beta chain was sequenced in a study of T cells in Graves' hyperthyroidism and ophthalmopathy. General study findings and limits: Also found in blood were most expanded thyroid clonotypes above 0.001.

Ophthalmopathy in the patients scored at least 3 on Clinical Activity Score and at least 4 on NOSPECS grade, lasting under 3 months. Exclusion of a patient resulted from uncontrolled infection, other autoimmune disease, pregnancy or lactation. V was trimmed by 1 base and J by 3 bases, leaving 18 bases between them. The CDR3 spans 17 residues. CDR1 is KGHDR and CDR2 is SFDVKD in the germline V gene. It was RNA transcripts that yielded the amplified TCR beta CDR3 regions. HTBI primers were employed in a first-round RT-PCR of the TCR CDR3. From the multiplex PCR reads, TCRdb called clonotypes with MiXCR, one entry per CDR3 protein. This sample has about 410,000 distinct CDR3 sequences, with roughly 14% found just once. A word on this clonotype: Its antigen is not known.

The material sequenced was blood. This clonotype was obtained from a man aged 18 to 29 with Graves' ophthalmopathy. The chain has TRBV24-1 and TRBJ2-7, with a weak D call TRBD1 (6 bases). CDR3 DNA sequence: TGTGCCACCAGTGATTTAGGAACAGGGCCTACCATCTACGAGCAGTACTTC. Its translation is CATSDLGTGPTIYEQYF.